A selection of T cell receptor beta chains follows, all from one sample in a study of beta chain features in type 1 diabetes. Some clones are missing from TCRdb's copy, which holds only in-frame ones; the method was immunoSEQ multiplex PCR. The sample yields hundreds of thousands of clones, roughly an eighth seen once. Sequencing was carried out using naive CD4+ T cells from blood. The receptors originated from a young man with type 1 diabetes. Both conserved end residues are part of each CDR3. A D gene is named only where the DNA matches it firmly. Expanded clones are given a class, and other clones once, few, many or no size at all.

j_call: TRBJ1-6; d_call: -; clone_size: -; v_call: TRBV10-1; cdr3_aa: CVGSSYNSPLHF; cdr3_nt: TGCGTGGGGAGCTCCTATAATTCACCCCTCCACTTT
j_call: TRBJ1-1; d_call: -; clone_size: few; v_call: TRBV6-5; cdr3_aa: CASSYSATARLAFF; cdr3_nt: TGTGCCAGCAGTTACTCGGCGACAGCCCGGCTAGCTTTCTTT
j_call: TRBJ2-7; d_call: -; clone_size: few; v_call: TRBV10-3; cdr3_aa: CAISEGVYEQYF; cdr3_nt: TGTGCCATCAGTGAGGGAGTATACGAGCAGTACTTC
j_call: TRBJ2-6; d_call: -; clone_size: few; v_call: TRBV18; cdr3_aa: CASSPSSGANVLTF; cdr3_nt: TGTGCCAGCTCACCCAGTTCTGGGGCCAACGTCCTGACTTTC
j_call: TRBJ1-1; d_call: TRBD1; clone_size: few; v_call: TRBV15; cdr3_aa: CATSRGGQDNTEAFF; cdr3_nt: TGTGCCACCAGCAGAGGAGGACAGGATAACACTGAAGCTTTCTTT
j_call: TRBJ2-7; d_call: -; clone_size: few; v_call: TRBV6-5; cdr3_aa: CASRAGTPSHEQYF; cdr3_nt: TGTGCCAGCAGGGCCGGGACGCCTTCCCACGAGCAGTACTTC
j_call: TRBJ1-1; d_call: -; clone_size: -; v_call: TRBV6-4; cdr3_aa: CASSPVDGTSEAFF; cdr3_nt: TGTGCCAGCAGCCCCGTTGACGGCACCTCTGAAGCTTTCTTT
j_call: TRBJ1-6; d_call: -; clone_size: once; v_call: TRBV5-1; cdr3_aa: CASTDSFNSPLHF; cdr3_nt: TGCGCCAGCACTGACAGTTTTAATTCACCCCTCCACTTT
j_call: TRBJ2-1; d_call: -; clone_size: few; v_call: TRBV18; cdr3_aa: CASSPLDIDNEQFF; cdr3_nt: TGTGCCAGCTCACCCCTAGACATCGACAATGAGCAGTTCTTC
j_call: TRBJ2-5; d_call: -; clone_size: -; v_call: TRBV7-9; cdr3_aa: CASGTAQETQYF; cdr3_nt: TGTGCCAGCGGGACGGCCCAAGAGACCCAGTACTTC
j_call: TRBJ2-6; d_call: -; clone_size: few; v_call: TRBV19; cdr3_aa: CASSIDDLAGGANVLTF; cdr3_nt: TGTGCCAGTAGTATCGATGATCTAGCTGGTGGGGCCAACGTCCTGACTTTC